The 26 T cell receptor beta chains below were found in one sample sequenced in a study of blood T cell dynamics during melanoma immunotherapy. This sample's time point: week 3, after first cycle of checkpoint inhibitor. Clones were sequenced by immunoSEQ multiplex PCR, and TCRdb holds only the in-frame ones, with some missing. The sample has 13,000 to 15,000 clones, approximately 88% seen once; the top ten hold about 8%. The sample in question was blood, obtained from a patient treated with checkpoint blockade. These receptors were collected from a human donor with melanoma.

The chain couples TRBV18 to TRBJ2-1, with D uncertain. The V and J ends lost 4 bases and 8 bases respectively, with 18 bases between them. This CDR3 contains 15 residues. Germline values: CDR1 KGHSH, CDR2 LQKENI. The CDR3 loop reads CASSLRRTPADEQFF. The CDR3 DNA reads as TGTGCCAGCTCACTGCGAAGGACGCCGGCGGATGAGCAGTTCTTC. Full variable domain (remainder filled in from reference TRBV18 and TRBJ2-1): NAGVMQNPRHLVRRRGQEARLRCSPMKGHSHVYWYRQLPEEGLKFMVYLQKENIIDESGMPKERFSAEFPKEGPSILRIQQVVRGDSAAYFCASSLRRTPADEQFFGPGTRLTVL.

The chain couples TRBV6-6 to TRBJ1-5; D unclear. V lost 0 bases and J lost 1, with 7 bases in between. The V gene's germline CDR1 is MNHNY and CDR2 SVGAGI (reference sequence). The CDR3 runs to 15 residues. CDR3 in amino acids: CASSYSRASNQPQHF. The DNA for the CDR3 is TGTGCCAGCAGTTACTCGAGAGCGAGCAATCAGCCCCAGCATTTT.

V is TRBV27 and J is TRBJ2-3, with 8 bases fitting TRBD2. The CDR3 spans 14 residues. V was clipped by 6 bases and J by 4 bases; unmatched bases: 6. From germline, CDR1 is MNHEY and CDR2 SMNVEV (reference sequence). The CDR3 nucleotides read TGTGCCAGCAGCCCTCGAGCGGGAGCAGATACGCAGTATTTT. The encoded protein is CASSPRAGADTQYF.

The chain carries TRBV5-1 and TRBJ2-3; TRBD2 aligns across 9 bases. CDR1 and CDR2 (germline): SGHRS, YFSETQ. The CDR3 length is 16 residues. V trimming: 3 bases; J trimming: 0 bases; junction bases outside the gene matches: 5. As DNA, the CDR3 is TGCGCCAGCAGCTACCCCACTAGCGGGAGCACAGATACGCAGTATTTT. This codes for CASSYPTSGSTDTQYF. Full variable domain (remainder filled in from reference TRBV5-1 and TRBJ2-3): KAGVTQTPRYLIKTRGQQVTLSCSPISGHRSVSWYQQTPGQGLQFLFEYFSETQRNKGNFPGRFSGRQFSNSRSEMNVSTLELGDSALYLCASSYPTSGSTDTQYFGPGTRLTVL.

This rearrangement joins TRBV9 to TRBJ2-2; TRBD1 agrees at 7 bases. This CDR3 region has 15 residues. Germline V gene data show CDR1 as SGDLS and CDR2 as YYNGEE. The V gene end was trimmed by 5 bases and the J gene end by 1 base; junction bases not matched to a gene: 5. CDR3 DNA: TGTGCCAGCAGTTATACAGGGGTGAACACCGGGGAGCTGTTTTTT. This codes for CASSYTGVNTGELFF.

This chain joins TRBV6-5 and TRBJ1-2; D is uncertain. V gave up 0 bases and J gave up 4 bases, with 6 bases separating them. Germline V gives CDR1 MNHEY, CDR2 SVGAGI. The CDR3 extends over 13 amino acids. The CDR3 region is CASSYSDLYGYTF. The CDR3 DNA sequence: TGTGCCAGCAGTTACTCAGATCTCTATGGCTACACCTTC.

The chain couples TRBV6-1 to TRBJ1-1; weak D call: TRBD1 (6 bases). Germline CDR1 and CDR2: MNHNS and SASEGT. Trimming took off 2 bases at V and 5 bases at J, with 9 bases between the two ends. The CDR3 loop spans 13 amino acids. The DNA of the CDR3 is TGTGCCAGCAGTGAAAAGGGGGGGACTGAAGCTTTCTTT. It translates to CASSEKGGTEAFF.

This clone came up a few times. J is TRBJ1-3 and V is TRBV18, with unresolved D. Trimming pared 2 bases from V and 0 bases from J, leaving 8 bases between. The CDR3 contains 15 residues. CDR1 is KGHSH and CDR2 is LQKENI in the germline V gene. The CDR3 sequence is CASSPEAISGNTIYF. The DNA for the CDR3 is TGTGCCAGCTCACCAGAGGCGATCTCTGGAAACACCATATATTTT.

This chain joins TRBV30 and TRBJ1-6, with D possibly TRBD1 on 5 matching bases. Germline CDR1 GTSNPN, CDR2 SVGIG (reference sequence). CDR3 size: 14 residues. V was clipped by 1 base and J by 7 bases, with 11 bases between them. The CDR3, as DNA: TGTGCCTGGAGTGGGGTACGGGGGAATTCACCCCTCCACTTT. Amino acids: CAWSGVRGNSPLHF.

This chain links TRBV7-2 with TRBJ2-3; D not certain. CDR1 SGHTA and CDR2 FQGNSA come from the germline V gene. V gave up 1 base and J gave up 6 bases, with 14 bases separating them. The CDR3 runs to 15 residues. The CDR3 protein is CASSLGGGRMDTQYF. CDR3 nucleotides: TGTGCCAGCAGCTTAGGAGGTGGGCGAATGGATACGCAGTATTTT.

This clone was found once. This chain joins TRBV19 and TRBJ2-5; 8 bases map to TRBD1. CDR3 length: 13 amino acids. The V segment lost 9 bases and the J segment 11 bases; nucleotides outside the gene matches: 14. Germline CDR1 is LNHDA and CDR2 is SQIVND (reference sequence). Here the CDR3 reads CASRGGQVGEQYF. The CDR3 nucleotides read TGTGCCAGCCGAGGGGGACAGGTGGGAGAGCAGTACTTC.

The chain is built from TRBV28 and TRBJ2-1; 9 bases align to TRBD2. The trim removed 3 bases at V and 1 base at J, leaving 4 bases unmatched. The V gene's germline CDR1 is MDHEN and CDR2 SYDVKM. CDR3 length: 16 amino acids. Here the CDR3 DNA reads TGTGCCAGCAGTTTGCAGGGACTAGCTTCCTACAATGAGCAGTTCTTC. This codes for CASSLQGLASYNEQFF. The variable domain in full, with the rest retrieved from reference TRBV28 and TRBJ2-1, is DVKVTQSSRYLVKRTGEKVFLECVQDMDHENMFWYRQDPGLGLRLIYFSYDVKMKEKGDIPEGYSVSREKKERFSLILESASTNQTSMYLCASSLQGLASYNEQFFGPGTRLTVL.

This clone was seen only once. The junction departs from the called germline gene at one end, perhaps through a read error. This rearrangement joins TRBV14 to TRBJ2-7, with D hard to call. Germline-derived CDR1 and CDR2 are SGHDN and FVKESK. The CDR3 loop spans 12 amino acids. CDR3 region: CASSLGWQVTNF. The CDR3 region has the DNA TGTGCCAGCAGCCTCGGCTGGCAGGTAACTAACTTC.

This clone was picked up one time. V usage is TRBV5-1 and J usage is TRBJ1-4, with D perhaps matching TRBD1 (5 bases). The germline V gene encodes CDR1 SGHRS and CDR2 YFSETQ. This CDR3 spans 15 amino acids. The V end lost 0 bases, the J end lost 8 bases, and 14 bases lay between the germline ends. The CDR3 DNA is TGCGCCAGCAGCTTGGCACCGGGACTAAGCGAAAAACTGTTTTTT. Protein product: CASSLAPGLSEKLFF.

This sequence joins TRBV11-2 and TRBJ2-1, with TRBD2 matching over 7 bases. CDR1 and CDR2 (germline): SGHAT, FQNNGV. The CDR3 runs 15 residues. V trimming: 4 bases; J trimming: 6 bases; junction bases outside the gene matches: 9. CDR3 residues: CASSSLGLGFNEQFF. CDR3 nucleotides: TGTGCCAGCAGCTCACTCGGACTAGGGTTCAATGAGCAGTTCTTC.

The genes are TRBV28 and TRBJ2-4; no firm D call. CDR3 size: 15 residues. Germline V CDR1 and CDR2: MDHEN, SYDVKM. Between the trimmed V and J ends, which lost 7 bases and 2 bases, there was a span of 15 bases. The CDR3, as DNA: TGTGCCAGCACGTCGGAGCAGGACCCCAAAAACATTCAGTACTTC. Protein sequence: CASTSEQDPKNIQYF. The full variable domain, rest sourced from reference TRBV28 and TRBJ2-4, is DVKVTQSSRYLVKRTGEKVFLECVQDMDHENMFWYRQDPGLGLRLIYFSYDVKMKEKGDIPEGYSVSREKKERFSLILESASTNQTSMYLCASTSEQDPKNIQYFGAGTRLSVL.

The chain combines TRBV18 with TRBJ2-1; 8 positions agree with TRBD2. Germline CDR1 KGHSH, CDR2 LQKENI. CDR3 length equals 15 residues. V was pared by 6 bases and J by 4 bases, with 8 bases of the junction left unmatched. The CDR3 DNA reads as TGTGCCAGCTCCCTCAGCGGGAGTCTATACAATGAGCAGTTCTTC. This translates into CASSLSGSLYNEQFF. Based on the CDR3 plus reference TRBV18 and TRBJ2-1, the full variable domain is NAGVMQNPRHLVRRRGQEARLRCSPMKGHSHVYWYRQLPEEGLKFMVYLQKENIIDESGMPKERFSAEFPKEGPSILRIQQVVRGDSAAYFCASSLSGSLYNEQFFGPGTRLTVL.

The chain recombines TRBV28 with TRBJ1-1; D is undetermined. CDR1 MDHEN and CDR2 SYDVKM come from the germline V gene. V shed 3 bases and J shed 4 bases, with 12 bases lying between them. The CDR3 length is 14 residues. The DNA of the CDR3 is TGTGCCAGCAGTTTGGGGATACGCAGCACTGAAGCTTTCTTT. Translation gives CASSLGIRSTEAFF.

The chain recombines TRBV21-1 with TRBJ2-7; the table's D call, TRBD2, was not checked against the DNA. TRBV21-1 is a known pseudogene. The CDR3 runs to 15 residues. The CDR3 region has the DNA TGTGCCAGCAGCCGTCGCGTGCGGGAGGGGTCCGAGCAGTACTTC. Its translation: CASSRRVREGSEQYF.

DNA for the CDR3: TGTGCCAGCAGCTTGGGACTAGCGGGGGACTACGAGCAGTACTTC. Translated: CASSLGLAGDYEQYF. V and J are TRBV7-3 and TRBJ2-7, with 14 nucleotides matching TRBD2. The germline V gene encodes CDR1 SGHTA and CDR2 FQGTGA. Unmatched junction bases numbered 1, after V lost 3 bases and J lost 3 bases. This CDR3 spans 15 amino acids.

The chain has TRBV7-3 and TRBJ2-2; 9 bases are a match to TRBD2. The V segment lost 5 bases and the J segment 5 bases; nucleotides outside the gene matches: 9. The CDR3 contains 16 residues. In germline, CDR1 is SGHTA, CDR2 FQGTGA. The CDR3 sequence is CASSPPGLASTGELFF. CDR3 in DNA: TGTGCCAGCAGCCCCCCGGGACTAGCCTCTACCGGGGAGCTGTTTTTT.

This clone has only a few counts. The chain is built from TRBV28 and TRBJ1-1; unclear D gene. CDR1 and CDR2 from the germline V gene are MDHEN and SYDVKM. There are 15 residues in the CDR3. The germline V and J ends were trimmed by 6 bases and 0 bases, with 14 bases remaining between them. CDR3 nucleotide sequence: TGTGCCAGCAGCGGCGCGGAGTTAATGAACACTGAAGCTTTCTTT. Translating gives CASSGAELMNTEAFF.

The chain links TRBV13 to TRBJ2-3, with D tentatively TRBD1 or TRBD2 (6 bases each). This CDR3 spans 15 amino acids. V was trimmed by 2 bases and J by 3 bases, leaving 12 bases between them. CDR1 is PRHDT, CDR2 FYEKMQ, per germline (reference sequence). CDR3 amino acids: CASSLFGGGTDTQYF. CDR3 bases: TGTGCCAGCAGCTTATTCGGAGGGGGGACAGATACGCAGTATTTT.

DNA of the CDR3: TGTGCCAGCAGCTTACGAGGGGGCGATTCACCCCTCCACTTT. Its protein product is CASSLRGGDSPLHF. The chain uses TRBV11-2 and TRBJ1-6; 7 bases map to TRBD1. Germline V CDR1 and CDR2: SGHAT, FQNNGV. This CDR3 region has 14 residues. The J segment lost 8 bases and the V segment lost 2 bases, leaving 3 bases of the junction unmatched. Combining the CDR3 with reference TRBV11-2 and TRBJ1-6 gives the whole variable domain EAGVAQSPRYKIIEKRQSVAFWCNPISGHATLYWYQQILGQGPKLLIQFQNNGVVDDSQLPKDRFSAERLKGVDSTLKIQPAKLEDSAVYLCASSLRGGDSPLHFGNGTRLTVT.

The chain carries TRBV25-1 and TRBJ1-1; D is unclear. This CDR3 contains 13 residues. V was shortened by 10 bases and J by 2 bases, with 14 bases between the two germline ends. Germline loops: CDR1 MGHDK, CDR2 SYGVNS. The CDR3 region is CATPRVTNTEAFF. The CDR3 DNA is TGTGCCACTCCCCGGGTCACAAACACTGAAGCTTTCTTT.

The chain couples TRBV19 to TRBJ2-1; 9 bases match TRBD2. Germline lookup yields CDR1 LNHDA and CDR2 SQIVND (reference sequence). The CDR3 contains 12 residues. V lost 8 bases and J lost 10; bases outside the gene matches: 6. The CDR3 sequence: CASSSSGNEQFF. CDR3 nucleotides: TGTGCCAGTTCGTCTAGCGGGAACGAGCAGTTCTTC.